These 12 T cell receptor beta chains share one sample of origin, sequenced in a study of beta chain features in type 1 diabetes. Of the isolated RNA, all was reverse transcribed, and so the sequenced material was expressed TCRB transcripts. The assay was immunoSEQ multiplex PCR, and TCRdb's table has in-frame clones only and misses some. This table has 450,000 or so clones, roughly 11% appearing once. The sequencing input was naive CD4+ T cells from blood. These receptors all come from a woman younger than 30 in good health.

This clone was observed a handful of times. The rearrangement joins TRBV19 to TRBJ2-1; 9 bases fit TRBD1. Germline-derived CDR1 and CDR2 are LNHDA and SQIVND (reference sequence). The CDR3 has 14 residues. Trimming cost V 10 bases and J 2 bases; bases outside gene matches: 6. The DNA for the CDR3 is TGTGCCACCAAAACAGGGGGCGCCTACAATGAGCAGTTCTTC. Protein: CATKTGGAYNEQFF.

This clone showed up just a few times. V is TRBV2 and J is TRBJ2-3; no firm D call. The CDR3 sequence is 12 residues long. Germline CDR1 SNHLY, CDR2 FYNNEI. Trimming stripped 4 bases from V and 5 bases from J, with 7 bases between. As DNA, the CDR3 is TGTGCCAGCAGTGCAAGGGAAGATACGCAGTATTTT. Residues: CASSAREDTQYF.

Of note for this clone: The same CDR3 is also encoded by other DNA sequences in this sample. J is TRBJ1-2 and V is TRBV7-2; no clear D. The germline gives CDR1 SGHTA, CDR2 FQGNSA. There are 13 residues in the CDR3. With 1 base removed from V and 4 bases from J, the gap between germline ends came to 7 bases. The CDR3 sequence is CASSLGTAYGYTF. The CDR3 DNA is TGTGCCAGCAGCTTAGGGACGGCCTATGGCTACACCTTC.

This clone was observed a handful of times. V gene TRBV30 combines with J gene TRBJ2-7; 9 bases align to TRBD1. Germline CDR1 GTSNPN, CDR2 SVGIG (reference sequence). CDR3 length: 14 residues. V dropped 4 bases and J dropped 6; count of bases not matched to a gene: 10. CDR3 region: CAWNPTGTGREQYF. CDR3 nucleotide sequence: TGTGCCTGGAATCCGACCGGGACAGGGCGCGAGCAGTACTTC.

This clone was seen more than once but under ten times. The chain uses TRBV29-1 and TRBJ1-2; D remains ambiguous. V shed 3 bases and J shed 0 bases, with 14 bases lying between them. The CDR3 is made up of 15 amino acids. Germline V gene data show CDR1 as SQVTM and CDR2 as ANQGSEA. The CDR3 spells CSVDVGKRANYGYTF. Written as DNA, the CDR3 is TGCAGCGTTGATGTAGGGAAGAGGGCTAACTATGGCTACACCTTC.

This clone came up a few times. CDR3 in amino acids: CASSQERLAGAPYQETQYF. CDR3 nucleotides: TGCGCCAGCAGCCAAGAGAGACTAGCGGGGGCGCCGTACCAAGAGACCCAGTACTTC. This sequence joins TRBV4-1 and TRBJ2-5; 12 bases are shared with TRBD2. CDR1 is MGHRA, CDR2 YSYEKL, per germline. CDR3 length equals 19 residues. After removal of 0 bases from V and 0 bases from J, the junction contained 8 bases not matched to a gene.

The chain carries TRBV7-6 and TRBJ2-2; D not resolved. V was shortened by 5 bases and J by 5 bases, with 15 bases between the two germline ends. The CDR3 sequence is 15 residues long. The germline V gene encodes CDR1 SGHVS and CDR2 FNYEAQ. The CDR3: CASSLGRVPTGELFF. The CDR3 nucleotides read TGTGCCAGCAGCCTGGGAAGGGTGCCAACCGGGGAGCTGTTTTTT.

A few counts support this clone. V is TRBV7-2 and J is TRBJ1-2; D perhaps matches TRBD1 (5 bases). The V end lost 1 base, the J end lost 3 bases, and 9 bases lay between the germline ends. The CDR3 has 14 amino acids. Germline CDR1 SGHTA, CDR2 FQGNSA. For the CDR3, the DNA is TGTGCCAGCAGCTTAGAAGGGACGGACTATGGCTACACCTTC. Translated: CASSLEGTDYGYTF.

This clone was detected a few times. The V gene is TRBV7-2, the J gene TRBJ2-1; the match to TRBD2 covers 14 bases. This CDR3 is built from 19 residues. Germline values: CDR1 SGHTA, CDR2 FQGNSA. The junction had 10 bases not matched to a gene; V was cut back by 6 bases and J by 0 bases. CDR3 protein: CASSTPGLAGDRSYNEQFF. The CDR3 coding sequence is TGTGCCAGCAGTACACCGGGACTAGCGGGGGATCGCTCCTACAATGAGCAGTTCTTC.

The chain has TRBV7-2 and TRBJ2-6; D is perhaps TRBD1 (6 bases). The germline gives CDR1 SGHTA, CDR2 FQGNSA. V was shortened by 5 bases and J by 0 bases, with 11 bases between the two germline ends. The CDR3 has 16 residues. This chain's CDR3 is CASSRRGFSGANVLTF. CDR3 DNA: TGTGCCAGCAGCCGCAGGGGTTTCTCTGGGGCCAACGTCCTGACTTTC. Combining the CDR3 with reference TRBV7-2 and TRBJ2-6 gives the whole variable domain GAGVSQSPSNKVTEKGKDVELRCDPISGHTALYWYRQSLGQGLEFLIYFQGNSAPDKSGLPSDRFSAERTGGSVSTLTIQRTQQEDSAVYLCASSRRGFSGANVLTFGAGSRLTVL.

The chain is built from TRBV9 and TRBJ2-7; TRBD1 matches at 9 bases. The CDR3 is 15 amino acids. V lost 0 bases and J lost 2; bases outside the gene matches: 3. Germline V gene data show CDR1 as SGDLS and CDR2 as YYNGEE. CDR3 DNA sequence: TGTGCCAGCAGCGTAGGGGGACAGGGTCCCTACGAGCAGTACTTC. Translated, it gives CASSVGGQGPYEQYF.

This clone was detected only a few times. The chain carries TRBV19 and TRBJ1-2, with no clear D. The CDR3 loop spans 13 amino acids. The germline gives CDR1 LNHDA, CDR2 SQIVND (reference sequence). Trimming cost V 5 bases and J 1 base, with 8 bases left between them. The CDR3 nucleotides are TGTGCCAGTAGTCCACAGAGTAACTATGGCTACACCTTC. Translation gives CASSPQSNYGYTF.